The table lists the clone carrying this TCR beta chain with a few counts. The sample belongs to a study of blood T cell repertoires in COVID-19. Study context: The study drew acute and convalescent COVID-19 samples from the United States, Italy and Spain.

With 5 bases removed from V and 5 bases from J, the gap between germline ends came to 13 bases. From germline, CDR1 is SGHTA and CDR2 FQGTGA. The CDR3 is made up of 14 amino acids. Symptom resolution, clearance, or two negative PCRs marked donors in Cohort 3 as recovered. Using immunoSEQ multiplex PCR, the repertoire was profiled, and TCRdb retains in-frame clones only, with some absent. This sample has more than 200,000 clones; roughly 86% occur once, and the top ten carry about 1.5%. The receptor comes from a woman between 45 and 60 years old who had recovered from COVID-19. The chain joins TRBV7-3 to TRBJ2-1; D is unresolved. Material: PBMCs or T cells enriched from blood (not recorded which). CDR3 DNA: TGTGCCAGCAGCCCAAGAGGTAGTCACAATGAGCAGTTCTTC. Its protein product is CASSPRGSHNEQFF.